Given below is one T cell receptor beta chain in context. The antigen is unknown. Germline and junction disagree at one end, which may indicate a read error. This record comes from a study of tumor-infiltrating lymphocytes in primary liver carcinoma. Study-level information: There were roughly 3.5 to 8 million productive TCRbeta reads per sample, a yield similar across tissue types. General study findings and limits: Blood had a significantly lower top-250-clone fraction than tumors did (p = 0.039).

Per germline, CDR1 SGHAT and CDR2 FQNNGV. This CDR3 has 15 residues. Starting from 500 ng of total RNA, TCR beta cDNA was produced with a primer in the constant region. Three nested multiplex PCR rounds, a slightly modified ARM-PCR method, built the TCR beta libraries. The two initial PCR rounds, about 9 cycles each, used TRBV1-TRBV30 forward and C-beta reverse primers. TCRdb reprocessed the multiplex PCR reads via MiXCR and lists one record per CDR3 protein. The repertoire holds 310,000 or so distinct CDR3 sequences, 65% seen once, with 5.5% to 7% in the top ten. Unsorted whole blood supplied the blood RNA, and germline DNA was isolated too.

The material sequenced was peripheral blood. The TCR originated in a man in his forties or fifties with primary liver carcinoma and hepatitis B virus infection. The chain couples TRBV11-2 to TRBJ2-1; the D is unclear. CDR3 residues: CASSLRLVDLNEQLF. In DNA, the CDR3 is TGTGCCAGCAGCTTGCGGCTAGTAGATTTGAATGAGCAGTTATTC. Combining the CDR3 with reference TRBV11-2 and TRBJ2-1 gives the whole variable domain EAGVAQSPRYKIIEKRQSVAFWCNPISGHATLYWYQQILGQGPKLLIQFQNNGVVDDSQLPKDRFSAERLKGVDSTLKIQPAKLEDSAVYLCASSLRLVDLNEQLFGPGTRLTVL.